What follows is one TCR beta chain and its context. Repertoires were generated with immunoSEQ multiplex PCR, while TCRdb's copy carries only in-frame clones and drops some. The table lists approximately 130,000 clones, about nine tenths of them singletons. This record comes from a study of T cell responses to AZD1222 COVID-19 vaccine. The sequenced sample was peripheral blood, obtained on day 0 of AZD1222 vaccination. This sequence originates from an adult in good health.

The CDR3 protein is CASSFRFSTPGKYEQYF. In nucleotides, the CDR3 is TGTGCCAGCAGTTTCCGGTTCAGCACCCCCGGCAAATACGAGCAGTACTTC. The chain couples TRBV27 to TRBJ2-7; D is undetermined. Germline values: CDR1 MNHEY, CDR2 SMNVEV (reference sequence). V lost 3 bases, J lost 4 bases, and 22 bases lay in between. The CDR3 runs 17 residues.